The present TCR beta chain was sequenced within a study of OX40 agonist ivuxolimab in advanced cancers. The study's findings and limits: The work left the antigen specificity of expanded peripheral T cells undetermined.

Concerning this clone itself: What it recognizes is unknown.

Profiling relied on immunoSEQ multiplex PCR, and the TCRdb table lists in-frame clones only, not all of them. The sample lists 60,000 or so clones; 94% were seen once. V lost 4 bases and J lost 4, with 19 bases in between. CDR1 and CDR2 (germline): MGHRA, YSYEKL. The CDR3 length is 16 residues. It was autoimmune disease history or systemic immunosuppression that excluded patients. The rearrangement links TRBV4-1 to TRBJ1-1, with a weak D call TRBD1 (5 bases). Sequenced material: CD4+ or CD8+ T cells sorted from blood, taken in a trial of the OX40 agonist ivuxolimab. The TCR originated in an adult with an advanced solid tumor such as melanoma, head and neck, liver or kidney cancer. The CDR3 loop is CASSRPEGRGGTEAFF. The CDR3 DNA reads as TGCGCCAGCAGCCGCCCCGAGGGACGGGGGGGCACTGAAGCTTTCTTT.